This T cell receptor (beta chain) was sequenced during a study of OX40 agonist ivuxolimab in advanced cancers. Overall study context: Under the entry rules, prior anti-PD-1, anti-PD-L1 or anti-CTLA-4 therapy was allowed, and approximately 40% had some. Three patients responded partially, comprising one with hepatocellular carcinoma and two with cutaneous melanoma.

This clone was detected only a few times. Germline CDR1 MNHEY, CDR2 SMNVEV (reference sequence). The CDR3 sequence is 15 residues long. Trimming pared 6 bases from V and 4 bases from J, leaving 16 bases between. Sequencing used immunoSEQ multiplex PCR; TCRdb keeps in-frame clones, though not all of them. This table has under 20,000 clones, roughly 68% appearing once. The material sequenced was CD4+ or CD8+ T cells sorted from blood, taken in a trial of the OX40 agonist ivuxolimab. The source is an adult with an advanced solid tumor such as melanoma, head and neck, liver or kidney cancer. The genes are TRBV27 and TRBJ2-1; unclear D gene. The CDR3 is CASSRTPRPYNEQFF. The CDR3, as DNA: TGTGCCAGCAGCCGTACACCGCGCCCGTACAATGAGCAGTTCTTC.